This T cell receptor (beta chain) was sequenced in a study of blood T cell repertoires in COVID-19 (dated by TCRdb to the early 2020s). Concerning the study at large: Samples from collaborators originated in the United States, Italy and Spain and spanned both the acute and convalescent phases of COVID-19. The repertoires were released in a freely available public database intended as a resource for research on the immune response to SARS-CoV-2. Deeply sampled blood TCRbeta repertoires from subjects exposed to, actively infected with, or recovered from COVID-19 were included in the dataset. Nearly every sample came with metadata listing a de-identified subject ID, COVID-19 status, age in years and sex. The material from the prospective study consisted of cDNA or gDNA derived from T cells, B-cell-depleted T cells, or PBMCs. The samples were drawn from the first 160 participants of the ongoing ImmuneRACE study and from 1,254 subjects provided by 6 global collaborators. Where HLA class I and class II types were available, the types were taken from metadata supplied by the sample provider, not from assay-based typing.

In the case of this clone: This receptor's antigen is unknown. No quality values exist for individual bases; no much larger clone is one base distant.

TCRbeta CDR3 regions were amplified from genomic DNA by means of the immunoSEQ Assay, a bias-controlled multiplex PCR. The study's own analysis went as follows. Nucleated cell counts per sample were estimated from amplification of reference gene primers within the assay. Sequence reads were collapsed and filtered to measure the absolute abundance of every unique TCRbeta CDR3 rearrangement. For each sample, productive Simpson clonality was calculated as the square root of Simpson's diversity index over productive rearrangements. Sourced from immuneACCESS, this table was stored by TCRdb with only in-frame sequences that have V and J called. A share of the clones is absent; for the studies checked, an unresolved V gene accounts for under half, and the remainder has no known explanation. The D gene and trimming were derived from the DNA, and the V and J assignments and clone size from that table. Here the sample has approximately 140,000 clones; around 85% occur a single time. The ten largest account for about a sixth of the sample.

The germline V gene (reference sequence) specifies GTSNPN as CDR1 and SVGIG as CDR2. Trimming removed 2 bases from V and 6 bases from J, leaving 10 bases between the germline ends. From the cysteine through the phenylalanine, the CDR3 covers 13 amino acids. Of all the DNA, just the CDR3 is kept, 39 bases in frame from base 1. The collaborating institutions used their own protocols to collect whole blood in K2EDTA tubes. For TCRbeta analysis, collaborator samples were shipped as frozen whole blood, as isolated PBMCs, or as DNA extracted from either sample type. Overall study outcomes, separate from this receptor: The quantity of clinical and demographic metadata differed by source and by participant and was supplied without curation.

This clonotype was sampled from a woman of 80 years or more with acute or convalescent COVID-19. The rearrangement joined TRBV30 to TRBJ2-2; TRBD2 is possibly the D segment (6 matching bases). Material: peripheral blood. For the CDR3, the sequence is CAWSPGRSGELFF. The DNA sequence reads TGTGCCTGGAGTCCGGGGAGGTCCGGGGAGCTGTTTTTT.